Shown below are 17 T cell receptor beta chains from a single sample sequenced in a study of preoperative IRX-2 immunotherapy in early breast cancer. Treatment given: preoperative locoregional IRX-2 cytokine immunotherapy. Data came from immunoSEQ multiplex PCR; TCRdb stores just in-frame clones and leaves some out. Of around 34,000 clones listed, nearly 95% are singletons. Sampling took place from a patient treated with IRX-2 immunotherapy. The receptors originated from a human donor with breast cancer.

CDR3 sequence reads: CAIKGQYRGNTIYF. The CDR3 DNA reads TGTGCCATCAAGGGACAGTACCGCGGAAACACCATATATTTT. The V call is TRBV10-3, the J call TRBJ1-3, with 7 bases lining up with TRBD1. Germline lookup yields CDR1 ENHRY and CDR2 SYGVKD. The CDR3 loop spans 14 amino acids. J gave up 4 bases and V 7 bases, and 7 bases lay outside the gene matches.

The V call is TRBV29-1, the J call TRBJ1-6; possibly TRBD1 for D (5 bases). The germline V gene has CDR1 SQVTM and CDR2 ANQGSEA. V was trimmed by 5 bases and J by 6 bases, leaving 8 bases between them. CDR3 length: 12 residues. In nucleotides, the CDR3 is TGCAGCGTTATTAGGGGTAATTCACCCCTCCACTTT. Its translation is CSVIRGNSPLHF. The full variable domain, completed using reference TRBV29-1 and TRBJ1-6, is SAVISQKPSRDICQRGTSLTIQCQVDSQVTMMFWYRQQPGQSLTLIATANQGSEATYESGFVIDKFPISRPNLTFSTLTVSNMSPEDSSIYLCSVIRGNSPLHFGNGTRLTVT.

The chain uses TRBV19 and TRBJ1-4; no clear D. The length of the CDR3 is 15 residues. Germline assignment: CDR1 LNHDA and CDR2 SQIVND (reference sequence). The V end was cut by 10 bases, the J end by 0 bases, with 15 bases between. The CDR3 coding sequence is TGTGCCACCCGCCAACACCAGGCAACTAATGAAAAACTGTTTTTT. Protein: CATRQHQATNEKLFF.

The J gene is TRBJ2-5, the V gene TRBV5-1; D unresolved. Trimming removed 0 bases at V and 1 base at J, with 1 base between. Per the germline V gene, CDR1 is SGHRS and CDR2 is YFSETQ. The CDR3 is 12 amino acids. CDR3 in amino acids: CASSLGQETQYF. CDR3 in DNA: TGCGCCAGCAGCTTGGGCCAAGAGACCCAGTACTTC.

V is TRBV18 and J is TRBJ1-1; D perhaps matches TRBD1 (5 bases). The CDR3 extends over 15 amino acids. The V gene lost 1 base and the J gene lost 1 base, with 10 bases spanning the gap. Germline lookup yields CDR1 KGHSH and CDR2 LQKENI. CDR3 amino acids: CASSPRVRGNTEAFF. The CDR3 bases are TGTGCCAGCTCACCACGCGTGAGGGGGAACACTGAAGCTTTCTTT.

The V gene is TRBV7-6, the J gene TRBJ1-2; weak D call: TRBD1 (6 bases). V lost 4 bases to trimming and J lost 8 bases, with 20 bases between them. The CDR3 spans 15 residues. In germline, CDR1 is SGHVS, CDR2 FNYEAQ. CDR3 residues: CASSSGTGTSRGYTF. CDR3 in DNA: TGTGCCAGCAGCTCCGGCACAGGGACCTCCCGGGGCTACACCTTC.

J is TRBJ1-4 and V is TRBV5-1; unclear D gene. Trimming stripped 5 bases from V and 7 bases from J, with 18 bases between. Germline CDR1 SGHRS, CDR2 YFSETQ. The CDR3 runs to 15 residues. In nucleotides, the CDR3 is TGCGCCAGCAGGCCCTCAGGAGCCTTTGGTGAAAAACTGTTTTTT. Its translation is CASRPSGAFGEKLFF.

The chain couples TRBV7-9 to TRBJ2-1, with 8 bases lining up with TRBD1. The CDR3 has 18 amino acids. From germline, CDR1 is SEHNR and CDR2 FQNEAQ (reference sequence). Germline trimming cut 2 bases from V and 6 bases from J; bases unmatched to any gene: 15. The CDR3 loop is CASSLHYPRRGRGNEQFF. CDR3 bases: TGTGCCAGCAGCTTACATTACCCCCGCAGGGGGCGCGGCAATGAGCAGTTCTTC.

The chain employs TRBV12-2 and TRBJ2-5; the D segment call TRBD2 is taken from the table without a DNA check. TRBV12-2 is annotated as a pseudogene. The CDR3 consists of 16 residues. In DNA, the CDR3 is TGTGCAAGTCGCTTAGGGGTAGCGGGGGACCAAGAGACCCAGTACTTC. Its translation is CASRLGVAGDQETQYF.

The chain has TRBV9 and TRBJ1-3; 7 bases match TRBD1. The CDR3 extends over 17 amino acids. Germline values: CDR1 SGDLS, CDR2 YYNGEE. The ends lost 0 bases at V and 4 bases at J; junction bases unmatched: 10. The chain's CDR3 is CASSVDLGRGAGNTIYF. CDR3 DNA sequence: TGTGCCAGCAGCGTAGACCTCGGCAGGGGGGCAGGAAACACCATATATTTT.

The gene calls are TRBV4-1 and TRBJ1-2; D not resolved. Germline assignment: CDR1 MGHRA and CDR2 YSYEKL. The CDR3 is 17 amino acids. V was trimmed by 0 bases and J by 2 bases, leaving 16 bases between them. The CDR3 sequence: CASSQDIVARPNYGYTF. The CDR3 nucleotides read TGCGCCAGCAGCCAAGATATAGTCGCCCGCCCCAACTATGGCTACACCTTC.

The chain couples TRBV5-8 to TRBJ2-7; D is perhaps TRBD2 (5 bases). Trimming removed 0 bases at V and 1 base at J, with 8 bases between. The CDR3 covers 14 residues. Germline V CDR1 and CDR2: SGHTS, YDEGEE. CDR3 nucleotide sequence: TGTGCCAGCAGCTTGGGGACTGCATCCTACGAGCAGTACTTC. Its translation: CASSLGTASYEQYF.

V and J are TRBV5-1 and TRBJ1-3; tentatively, D is TRBD1 (5 bases). V was pared by 0 bases and J by 4 bases, with 8 bases between. CDR1 SGHRS and CDR2 YFSETQ come from the germline V gene. The CDR3 runs to 14 residues. In nucleotides, the CDR3 is TGCGCCAGCAGCTTGGCTGGGGACGGAAACACCATATATTTT. Amino acid sequence: CASSLAGDGNTIYF.

The V call is TRBV28, the J call TRBJ1-5; 8 bases line up with TRBD1. This CDR3 has 20 amino acids. The J segment lost 5 bases and the V segment lost 2 bases, leaving 20 bases of the junction unmatched. Germline CDR1 is MDHEN and CDR2 is SYDVKM. The CDR3 DNA reads TGTGCCAGCAGTTTAAGGGGGAGACAGGGGATCCACAGCCCCGATCAGCCCCAGCATTTT. Translated, it gives CASSLRGRQGIHSPDQPQHF.

The chain carries TRBV6-5 and TRBJ1-2; a possible D gene is TRBD1 (6 bases). The CDR3 loop spans 12 amino acids. V was cut by 5 bases and J by 8 bases, with 12 bases left in between. Germline V gives CDR1 MNHEY, CDR2 SVGAGI. CDR3 DNA: TGTGCCAGCAGTACAGGGATTAGCGGCTACACCTTC. This gives the protein CASSTGISGYTF.

This clone came up once. The chain couples TRBV6-5 to TRBJ1-1; D possibly corresponds to TRBD1 (6 bases). Germline V lookup: CDR1 MNHEY, CDR2 SVGAGI. CDR3 length: 13 residues. Trimming pared 4 bases from V and 7 bases from J, leaving 13 bases between. CDR3 loop: CASSLNRAVEAFF. For the CDR3, the DNA is TGTGCCAGCAGTTTAAACAGGGCCGTTGAAGCTTTCTTT.

The J gene is TRBJ2-7, the V gene TRBV15; 12 bases match TRBD2. Germline-derived CDR1 and CDR2 are LNHNV and YYDKDF (reference sequence). V gave up 5 bases and J gave up 6 bases; unmatched junction bases: 14. The CDR3 spans 17 residues. In DNA form, the CDR3 reads TGTGCCACCAGCGGAAGATCTAGCGGGAGGGCCATCAGCGAGCAGTACTTC. Encoded protein: CATSGRSSGRAISEQYF.